Shown below are 14 T cell receptor beta chains from a single sample sequenced in a study of blood T cell repertoires in COVID-19. The assay was immunoSEQ multiplex PCR, and TCRdb's table has in-frame clones only and misses some. The table lists around 99,000 clones, roughly 75% of them singletons. The sample taken for sequencing was peripheral blood. The origin of the receptors is a human donor in a cohort sampled during active or convalescent COVID-19.

The rearrangement links TRBV19 to TRBJ2-5, with a possible D match to TRBD2 (5 bases). There are 15 residues in the CDR3. The germline V gene has CDR1 LNHDA and CDR2 SQIVND (reference sequence). The V and J ends lost 2 bases and 4 bases respectively, with 14 bases between them. In DNA, the CDR3 is TGTGCCAGTAGTATATCGGGGAATAGTGGAGAGACCCAGTACTTC. It is translated as CASSISGNSGETQYF. The full variable domain, rest sourced from reference TRBV19 and TRBJ2-5, is DGGITQSPKYLFRKEGQNVTLSCEQNLNHDAMYWYRQDPGQGLRLIYYSQIVNDFQKGDIAEGYSVSREKKESFPLTVTSAQKNPTAFYLCASSISGNSGETQYFGPGTRLLVL.

The V and J genes are TRBV9 and TRBJ1-1; the match to TRBD1 covers 11 bases. The CDR3 is made up of 16 amino acids. Losses at the gene ends were 4 bases for V and 3 bases for J; bases not matched to a gene: 8. Germline V gene sequence: CDR1 SGDLS, CDR2 YYNGEE. The CDR3 coding sequence is TGTGCCAGCAGCCAAGGGACAGGGGGTTATTACACTGAAGCTTTCTTT. This gives the protein CASSQGTGGYYTEAFF.

This clone was observed once. The rearrangement links TRBV9 to TRBJ2-5, with D tentatively TRBD1 (5 bases). Germline-derived CDR1 and CDR2 are SGDLS and YYNGEE. The CDR3 covers 16 residues. Trimming took 0 bases from V and 1 from J, leaving 13 bases between them. Here the CDR3 DNA reads TGTGCCAGCAGCGTAGCCGTACAGGCCAGCCAAGAGACCCAGTACTTC. This translates into CASSVAVQASQETQYF.

This clone has more than one count but fewer than ten. The chain carries TRBV18 and TRBJ2-7; D unclear. The CDR3 is made up of 15 amino acids. V was shortened by 2 bases and J by 3 bases, with 14 bases between the two germline ends. Germline CDR1 reads KGHSH; CDR2 reads LQKENI. The chain's CDR3 is CASSPGLGRDYEQYF. Written as DNA, the CDR3 is TGTGCCAGCTCACCAGGGCTGGGCCGAGACTACGAGCAGTACTTC.

The chain recombines TRBV9 with TRBJ1-5; perhaps TRBD1 as D (6 bases). Trimming removed 0 bases at V and 4 bases at J, with 11 bases between. The length of the CDR3 is 15 residues. The germline gives CDR1 SGDLS, CDR2 YYNGEE. The CDR3 coding sequence is TGTGCCAGCAGCGTAGGGACAGCCCTAAATCAGCCCCAGCATTTT. Residues: CASSVGTALNQPQHF.

The chain is built from TRBV12-3 or TRBV12-4 and TRBJ1-1; D may be TRBD1 (5 bases). CDR3 length: 13 residues. The V end lost 7 bases, the J end lost 5 bases, and 14 bases lay between the germline ends. CDR3 sequence (DNA): TGTGCCAGCACCTGGGGGGGGTGGACTGAAGCTTTCTTT. This sequence encodes CASTWGGWTEAFF.

The chain carries TRBV4-1 and TRBJ2-1; 7 nucleotides match TRBD1. CDR3 length: 17 amino acids. Germline values: CDR1 MGHRA, CDR2 YSYEKL. V lost 0 bases, J lost 3 bases, and 8 bases stayed unmatched. CDR3 DNA: TGCGCCAGCAGCCAAGATCAGCGGACAGGCCGCTACAATGAGCAGTTCTTC. Protein: CASSQDQRTGRYNEQFF.

This chain links TRBV6-5 with TRBJ2-1; possible D gene TRBD1, 5 bases. Per the germline V gene, CDR1 is MNHEY and CDR2 is SVGAGI. V was cut by 3 bases and J by 5 bases, with 14 bases left in between. This CDR3 has 15 residues. The CDR3 nucleotides read TGTGCCAGCAGTTATCATAAAAAGGGGCACAATGAGCAGTTCTTC. Its protein product is CASSYHKKGHNEQFF.

This chain links TRBV2 with TRBJ2-7; 10 positions agree with TRBD2. The CDR3 has 15 amino acids. The V segment lost 4 bases and the J segment 1 base; nucleotides outside the gene matches: 4. CDR1 is SNHLY, CDR2 FYNNEI, per germline. The DNA for the CDR3 is TGTGCCAGCAGTGGAGCGGGGGGGCGGTCCTACGAGCAGTACTTC. This codes for CASSGAGGRSYEQYF. Complete variable domain (other parts from reference TRBV2 and TRBJ2-7): EPEVTQTPSHQVTQMGQEVILRCVPISNHLYFYWYRQILGQKVEFLVSFYNNEISEKSEIFDDQFSVERPDGSNFTLKIRSTKLEDSAMYFCASSGAGGRSYEQYFGPGTRLTVT.

The V call is TRBV5-1, the J call TRBJ2-7, with 8 bases identical to TRBD2. Germline V gene sequence: CDR1 SGHRS, CDR2 YFSETQ. There are 17 residues in the CDR3. V lost 5 bases to trimming and J lost 0 bases; unmatched junction nucleotides: 13. The CDR3 DNA follows: TGCGCCAGCAGATATTACCTTAGCGGGGCCTCCTCCTACGAGCAGTACTTC. Translation gives CASRYYLSGASSYEQYF. Full variable domain (outside the CDR3, taken from reference TRBV5-1 and TRBJ2-7): KAGVTQTPRYLIKTRGQQVTLSCSPISGHRSVSWYQQTPGQGLQFLFEYFSETQRNKGNFPGRFSGRQFSNSRSEMNVSTLELGDSALYLCASRYYLSGASSYEQYFGPGTRLTVT.

The chain carries TRBV3-1 (or the pseudogene TRBV3-2) and TRBJ2-7; the match to TRBD1 covers 7 bases. Per germline, CDR1 LGHDT and CDR2 YNNKEL (reference sequence). V gave up 5 bases and J gave up 5 bases; unmatched junction bases: 12. The CDR3 totals 15 residues. The CDR3 DNA is TGTGCCAGCAGCGCGTACAGGGGTCAAAAGGACGAGCAGTACTTC. Translating it yields CASSAYRGQKDEQYF.

The chain joins TRBV6-5 to TRBJ2-7; 7 bases align to TRBD2. The CDR3 sequence is 13 residues long. Germline CDR1 and CDR2: MNHEY and SVGAGI. The J segment lost 0 bases and the V segment lost 7 bases, leaving 3 bases of the junction unmatched. CDR3 in DNA: TGTGCCAGCACCTGGGAGGGCTCCTACGAGCAGTACTTC. Translation gives CASTWEGSYEQYF.

The chain is built from TRBV5-1 and TRBJ1-1; tentatively, D is TRBD1 (5 bases). The V end lost 1 base, the J end lost 3 bases, and 25 bases lay between the germline ends. The CDR3 is 19 residues long. From germline, CDR1 is SGHRS and CDR2 YFSETQ. CDR3 protein: CASSLFRLDITLVYTEAFF. The CDR3 coding sequence is TGCGCCAGCAGCTTGTTCAGGTTGGACATTACCTTGGTATACACTGAAGCTTTCTTT.

V usage is TRBV4-3 and J usage is TRBJ1-2; 7 bases match TRBD1. The ends lost 4 bases at V and 5 bases at J; junction bases unmatched: 7. Germline-derived CDR1 and CDR2 are LGHNA and YSLEER. The CDR3 spans 14 residues. The CDR3 is CASSPQGPGYGYTF. The CDR3 region has the DNA TGCGCCAGCAGCCCACAGGGGCCAGGGTATGGCTACACCTTC.